This TCR beta chain is from a study of blood T cell repertoires in COVID-19. As for the study in general: Samples of COVID-19 (acute and convalescent) were obtained from the United States, Italy and Spain.

CDR3 size: 15 residues. Germline V lookup: CDR1 MNHEY, CDR2 SVGAGI. Trimming removed 2 bases at V and 1 base at J, with 9 bases between. Profiled with immunoSEQ multiplex PCR; TCRdb holds only in-frame clones, not every one. The sample consists of over 130,000 clones, over 70% of them appearing once. This sequence joins TRBV6-5 and TRBJ2-1; D may be TRBD2 (6 bases). The sequenced sample consisted of peripheral blood. This TCR was sampled from a man between 60 and 70 years old with active or convalescent COVID-19. The CDR3 loop is CASSYGTLSYNEQFF. Here the CDR3 DNA reads TGTGCCAGCAGTTACGGGACTCTTTCCTACAATGAGCAGTTCTTC.